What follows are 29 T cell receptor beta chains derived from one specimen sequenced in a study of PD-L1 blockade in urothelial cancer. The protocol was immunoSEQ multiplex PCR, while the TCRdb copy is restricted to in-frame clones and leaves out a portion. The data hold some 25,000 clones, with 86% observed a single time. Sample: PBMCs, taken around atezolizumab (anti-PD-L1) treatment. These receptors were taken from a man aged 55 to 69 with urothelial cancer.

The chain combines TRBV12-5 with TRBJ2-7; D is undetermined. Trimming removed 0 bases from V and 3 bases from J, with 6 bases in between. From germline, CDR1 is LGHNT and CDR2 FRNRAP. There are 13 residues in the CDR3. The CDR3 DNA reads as TGTGCTAGTGGTTTGGTGGGCAGCTACGAGCAGTACTTC. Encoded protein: CASGLVGSYEQYF. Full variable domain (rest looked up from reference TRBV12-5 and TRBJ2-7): DARVTQTPRHKVTEMGQEVTMRCQPILGHNTVFWYRQTMMQGLELLAYFRNRAPLDDSGMPKDRFSAEMPDATLATLKIQPSEPRDSAVYFCASGLVGSYEQYFGPGTRLTVT.

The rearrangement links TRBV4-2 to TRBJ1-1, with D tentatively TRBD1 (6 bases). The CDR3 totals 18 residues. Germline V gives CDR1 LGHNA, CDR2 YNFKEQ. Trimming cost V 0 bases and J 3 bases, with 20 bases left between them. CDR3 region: CASSQDRRVAGAHTEAFF. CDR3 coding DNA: TGTGCCAGCAGCCAAGATAGGAGGGTCGCGGGGGCACACACTGAAGCTTTCTTT.

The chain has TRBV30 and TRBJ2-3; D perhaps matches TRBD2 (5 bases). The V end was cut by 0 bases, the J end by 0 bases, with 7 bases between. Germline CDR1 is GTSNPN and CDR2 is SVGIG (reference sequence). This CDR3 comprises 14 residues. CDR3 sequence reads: CAWSVGGSTDTQYF. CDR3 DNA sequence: TGTGCCTGGAGTGTAGGCGGGAGCACAGATACGCAGTATTTT.

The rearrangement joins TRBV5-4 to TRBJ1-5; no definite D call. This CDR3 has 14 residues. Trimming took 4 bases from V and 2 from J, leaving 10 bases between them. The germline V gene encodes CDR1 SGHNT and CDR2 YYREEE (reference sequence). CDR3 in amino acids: CASSRGGGNQPQHF. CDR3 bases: TGTGCCAGCAGCCGCGGCGGAGGCAATCAGCCCCAGCATTTT.

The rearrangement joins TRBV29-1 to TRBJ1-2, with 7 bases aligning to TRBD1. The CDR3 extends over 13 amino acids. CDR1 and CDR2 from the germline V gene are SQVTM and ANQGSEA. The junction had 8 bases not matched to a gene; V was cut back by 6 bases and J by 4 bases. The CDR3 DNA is TGCAGCGTACCACTAGACAGGGCCTATGGCTACACCTTC. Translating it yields CSVPLDRAYGYTF.

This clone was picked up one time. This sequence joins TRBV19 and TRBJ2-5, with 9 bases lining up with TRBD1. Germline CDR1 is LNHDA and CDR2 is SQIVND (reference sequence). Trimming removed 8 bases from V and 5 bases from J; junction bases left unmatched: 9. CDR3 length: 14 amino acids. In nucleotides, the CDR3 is TGTGCCAGTTCCTCGGGGACAGGGTTCGAGACCCAGTACTTC. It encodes CASSSGTGFETQYF. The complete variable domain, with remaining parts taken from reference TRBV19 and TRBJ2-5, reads DGGITQSPKYLFRKEGQNVTLSCEQNLNHDAMYWYRQDPGQGLRLIYYSQIVNDFQKGDIAEGYSVSREKKESFPLTVTSAQKNPTAFYLCASSSGTGFETQYFGPGTRLLVL.

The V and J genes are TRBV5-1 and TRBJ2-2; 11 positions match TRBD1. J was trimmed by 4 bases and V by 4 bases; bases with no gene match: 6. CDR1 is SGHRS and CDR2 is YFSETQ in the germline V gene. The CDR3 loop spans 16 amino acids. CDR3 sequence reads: CASSATGTGGTGELFF. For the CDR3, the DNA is TGCGCCAGCAGCGCCACCGGGACAGGGGGCACCGGGGAGCTGTTTTTT.

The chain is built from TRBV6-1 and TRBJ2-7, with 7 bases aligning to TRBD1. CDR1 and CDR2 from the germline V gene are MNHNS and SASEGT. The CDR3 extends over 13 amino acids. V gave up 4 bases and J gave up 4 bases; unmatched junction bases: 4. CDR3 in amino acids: CASSARQGYEQYF. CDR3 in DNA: TGTGCCAGCAGTGCAAGACAGGGATACGAGCAGTACTTC.

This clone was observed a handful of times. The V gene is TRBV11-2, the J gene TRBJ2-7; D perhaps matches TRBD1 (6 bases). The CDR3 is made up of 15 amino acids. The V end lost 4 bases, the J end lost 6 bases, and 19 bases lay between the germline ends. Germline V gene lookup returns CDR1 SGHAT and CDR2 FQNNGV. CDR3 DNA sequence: TGTGCCAGCAGCTCTCTAAGGACAGTAAATCTCGAGCAGTACTTC. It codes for CASSSLRTVNLEQYF.

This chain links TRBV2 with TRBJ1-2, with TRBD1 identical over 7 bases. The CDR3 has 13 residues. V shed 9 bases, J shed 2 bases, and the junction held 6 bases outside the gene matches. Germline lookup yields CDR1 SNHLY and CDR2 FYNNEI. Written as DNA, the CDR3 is TGTGCCAGGAGGGACAGAGAGAACTATGGCTACACCTTC. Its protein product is CARRDRENYGYTF. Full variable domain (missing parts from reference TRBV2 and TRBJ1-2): EPEVTQTPSHQVTQMGQEVILRCVPISNHLYFYWYRQILGQKVEFLVSFYNNEISEKSEIFDDQFSVERPDGSNFTLKIRSTKLEDSAMYFCARRDRENYGYTFGSGTRLTVV.

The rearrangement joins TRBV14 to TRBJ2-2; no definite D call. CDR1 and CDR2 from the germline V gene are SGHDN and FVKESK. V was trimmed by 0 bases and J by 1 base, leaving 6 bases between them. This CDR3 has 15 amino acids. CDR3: CASSQDFMNTGELFF. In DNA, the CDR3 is TGTGCCAGCAGCCAAGATTTCATGAACACCGGGGAGCTGTTTTTT.

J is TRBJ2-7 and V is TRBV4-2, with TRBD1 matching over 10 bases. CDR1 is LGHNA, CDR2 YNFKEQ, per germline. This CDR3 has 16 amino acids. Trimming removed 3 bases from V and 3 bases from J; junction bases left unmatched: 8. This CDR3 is CASSQSLGQGNYEQYF. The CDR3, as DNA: TGTGCCAGCAGCCAGAGTCTGGGACAGGGGAACTACGAGCAGTACTTC.

CDR3 sequence (DNA): TGTGCCAGCAGCTCCTCACTAGCGGGAGGCAAGGATACGCAGTATTTT. It yields the protein CASSSSLAGGKDTQYF. This sequence joins TRBV11-3 and TRBJ2-3, with TRBD2 matching over 12 bases. Germline values: CDR1 SGHNT, CDR2 YENEEA. CDR3 size: 16 residues. V shed 4 bases, J shed 6 bases, and the junction held 8 bases outside the gene matches. Full variable domain (missing parts from reference TRBV11-3 and TRBJ2-3): EAGVVQSPRYKIIEKKQPVAFWCNPISGHNTLYWYLQNLGQGPELLIRYENEEAVDDSQLPKDRFSAERLKGVDSTLKIQPAELGDSAVYLCASSSSLAGGKDTQYFGPGTRLTVL.

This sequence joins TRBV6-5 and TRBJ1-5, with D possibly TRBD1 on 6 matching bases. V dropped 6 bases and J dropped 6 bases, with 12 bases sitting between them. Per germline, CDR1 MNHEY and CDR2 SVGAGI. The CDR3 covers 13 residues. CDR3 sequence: CASRQGLAQPQHF. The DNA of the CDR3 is TGTGCCAGCAGACAGGGTCTCGCTCAGCCCCAGCATTTT.

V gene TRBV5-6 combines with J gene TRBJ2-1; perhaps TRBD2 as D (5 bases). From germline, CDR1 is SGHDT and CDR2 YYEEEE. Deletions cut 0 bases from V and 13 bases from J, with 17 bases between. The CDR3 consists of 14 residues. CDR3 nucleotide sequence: TGTGCCAGCAGCTTGGGACTAATGCCCTTGTCTCAGTTCTTC. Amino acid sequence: CASSLGLMPLSQFF.

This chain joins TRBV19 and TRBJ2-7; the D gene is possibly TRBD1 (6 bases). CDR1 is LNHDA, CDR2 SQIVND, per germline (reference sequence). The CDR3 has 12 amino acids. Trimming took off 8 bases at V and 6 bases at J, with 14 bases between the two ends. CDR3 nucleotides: TGTGCCAGTGCACAGGGAGCTGGCGAGCAGTACTTC. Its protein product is CASAQGAGEQYF.

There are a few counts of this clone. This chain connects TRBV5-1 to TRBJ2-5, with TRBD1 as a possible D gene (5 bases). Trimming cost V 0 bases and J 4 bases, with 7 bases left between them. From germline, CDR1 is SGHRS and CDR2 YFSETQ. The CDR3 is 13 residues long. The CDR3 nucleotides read TGCGCCAGCAGCTTGGGTAGGGGAGAGACCCAGTACTTC. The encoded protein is CASSLGRGETQYF. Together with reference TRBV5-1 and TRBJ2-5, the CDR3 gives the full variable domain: KAGVTQTPRYLIKTRGQQVTLSCSPISGHRSVSWYQQTPGQGLQFLFEYFSETQRNKGNFPGRFSGRQFSNSRSEMNVSTLELGDSALYLCASSLGRGETQYFGPGTRLLVL.

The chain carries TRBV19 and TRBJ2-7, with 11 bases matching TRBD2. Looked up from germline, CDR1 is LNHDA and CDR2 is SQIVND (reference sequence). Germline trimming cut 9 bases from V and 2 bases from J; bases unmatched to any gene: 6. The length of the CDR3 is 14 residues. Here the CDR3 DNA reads TGTGCCAGCGCCCTGACTAGCGGGACCTACGAGCAGTACTTC. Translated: CASALTSGTYEQYF.

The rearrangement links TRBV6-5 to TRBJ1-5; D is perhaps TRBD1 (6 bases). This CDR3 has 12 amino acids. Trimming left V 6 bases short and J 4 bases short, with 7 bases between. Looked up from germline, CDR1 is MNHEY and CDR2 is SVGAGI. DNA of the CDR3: TGTGCCAGCAGAACAGGGAATCAGCCCCAGCATTTT. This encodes CASRTGNQPQHF.

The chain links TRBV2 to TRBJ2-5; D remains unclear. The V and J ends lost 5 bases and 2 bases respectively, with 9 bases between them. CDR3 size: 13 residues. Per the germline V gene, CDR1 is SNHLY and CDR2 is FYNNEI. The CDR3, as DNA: TGTGCCAGCAGTAGAAGCGAGCAAGAGACCCAGTACTTC. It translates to CASSRSEQETQYF. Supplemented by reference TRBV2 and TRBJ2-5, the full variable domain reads EPEVTQTPSHQVTQMGQEVILRCVPISNHLYFYWYRQILGQKVEFLVSFYNNEISEKSEIFDDQFSVERPDGSNFTLKIRSTKLEDSAMYFCASSRSEQETQYFGPGTRLLVL.

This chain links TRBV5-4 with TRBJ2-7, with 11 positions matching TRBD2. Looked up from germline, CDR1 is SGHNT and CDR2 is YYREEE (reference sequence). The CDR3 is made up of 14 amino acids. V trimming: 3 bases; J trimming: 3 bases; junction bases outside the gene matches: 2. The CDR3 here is CASSWGLADYEQYF. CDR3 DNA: TGTGCCAGCAGCTGGGGACTAGCGGACTACGAGCAGTACTTC.

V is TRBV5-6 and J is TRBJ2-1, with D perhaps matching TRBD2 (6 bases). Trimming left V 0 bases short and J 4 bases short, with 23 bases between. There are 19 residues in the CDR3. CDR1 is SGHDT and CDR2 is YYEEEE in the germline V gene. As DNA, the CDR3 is TGTGCCAGCAGCTTGGACCGGTTTAGGGACGGGAGCGGATACAATGAGCAGTTCTTC. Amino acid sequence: CASSLDRFRDGSGYNEQFF. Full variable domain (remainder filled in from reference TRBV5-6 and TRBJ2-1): DAGVTQSPTHLIKTRGQQVTLRCSPKSGHDTVSWYQQALGQGPQFIFQYYEEEERQRGNFPDRFSGHQFPNYSSELNVNALLLGDSALYLCASSLDRFRDGSGYNEQFFGPGTRLTVL.

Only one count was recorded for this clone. As DNA, the CDR3 is TGTGCCAGCAGAAATTCGGGGGGCGCTAACTATGGCTACACCTTC. It translates to CASRNSGGANYGYTF. The gene calls are TRBV27 and TRBJ1-2, with D perhaps TRBD1 (6 bases). The length of the CDR3 is 15 residues. V was pared by 6 bases and J by 0 bases, with 14 bases between. Germline V gene lookup returns CDR1 MNHEY and CDR2 SMNVEV (reference sequence).

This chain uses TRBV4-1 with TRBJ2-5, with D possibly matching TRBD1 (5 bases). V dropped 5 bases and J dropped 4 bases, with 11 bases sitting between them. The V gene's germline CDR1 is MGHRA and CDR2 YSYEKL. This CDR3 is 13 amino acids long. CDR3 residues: CASSLTERETQYF. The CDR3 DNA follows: TGCGCCAGCAGCTTGACAGAACGAGAGACCCAGTACTTC.

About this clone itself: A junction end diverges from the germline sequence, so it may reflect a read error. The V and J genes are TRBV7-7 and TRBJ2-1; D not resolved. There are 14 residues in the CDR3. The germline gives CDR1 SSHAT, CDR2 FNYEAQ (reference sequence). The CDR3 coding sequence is TGTGCTAGCAGCCAAACGAGGAGCTTAAATGAGCAGTTCTTC. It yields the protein CASSQTRSLNEQFF.

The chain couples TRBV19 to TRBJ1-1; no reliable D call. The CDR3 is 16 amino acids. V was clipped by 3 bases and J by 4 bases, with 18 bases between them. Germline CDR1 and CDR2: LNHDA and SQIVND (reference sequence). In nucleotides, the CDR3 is TGTGCCAGTAGTATTGTGGGGAGCTCTGTGAGCACTGAAGCTTTCTTT. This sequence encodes CASSIVGSSVSTEAFF.

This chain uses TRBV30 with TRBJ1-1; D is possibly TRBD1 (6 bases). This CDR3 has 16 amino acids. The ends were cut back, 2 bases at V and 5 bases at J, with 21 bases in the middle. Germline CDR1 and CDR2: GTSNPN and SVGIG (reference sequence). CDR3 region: CAWSTGSQKGGTEAFF. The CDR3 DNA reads TGTGCCTGGAGTACTGGCTCTCAAAAGGGGGGGACTGAAGCTTTCTTT.

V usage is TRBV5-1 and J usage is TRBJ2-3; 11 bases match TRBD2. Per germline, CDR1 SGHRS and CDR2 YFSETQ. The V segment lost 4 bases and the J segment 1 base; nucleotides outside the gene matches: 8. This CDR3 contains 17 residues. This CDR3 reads CASSLGTSGSGTDTQYF. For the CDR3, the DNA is TGCGCCAGCAGCCTAGGAACTAGCGGGAGTGGCACAGATACGCAGTATTTT.

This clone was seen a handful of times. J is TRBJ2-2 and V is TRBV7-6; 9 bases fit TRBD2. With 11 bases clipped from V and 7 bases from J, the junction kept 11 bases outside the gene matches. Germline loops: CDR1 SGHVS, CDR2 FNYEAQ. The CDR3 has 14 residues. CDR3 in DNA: TGTGCCTCTCAGCGGGAGGAGTTCGGCGGGGAGCTGTTTTTT. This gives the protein CASQREEFGGELFF.